The 18 T cell receptor beta chains reported below all come from one sample, sequenced in a study of sequential checkpoint blockade in melanoma. This table comes from immunoSEQ multiplex PCR, and its TCRdb copy is limited to in-frame clones, with some not included. The table includes 15,000 to 20,000 clones, roughly 59% detected once. The treatment: randomized to nivolumab then ipilimumab (arm A) or the reverse (arm B). The sequenced sample was CD8+ T cells sorted from blood (inferred from file names), obtained from a patient given nivolumab and ipilimumab in sequence. These TCRs come from a human donor with melanoma.

The chain combines TRBV5-5 with TRBJ2-7; TRBD1 might be the D (5 bases). The V and J ends lost 0 bases and 4 bases respectively, with 14 bases between them. Germline V lookup: CDR1 SGHKS, CDR2 YYEKEE (reference sequence). This CDR3 has 15 amino acids. CDR3: CASSLEDAGYYEQYF. The DNA for the CDR3 is TGTGCCAGCAGCTTGGAGGATGCAGGGTATTACGAGCAGTACTTC.

The V call is TRBV6-6, the J call TRBJ1-1, with TRBD1 as a possible D gene (5 bases). CDR3 length equals 15 residues. CDR1 is MNHNY, CDR2 SVGAGI, per germline (reference sequence). V dropped 6 bases and J dropped 3 bases, with 17 bases sitting between them. CDR3 bases: TGTGCCAGCAGCAGACAGATAGAAGGAGACACTGAAGCTTTCTTT. As protein: CASSRQIEGDTEAFF.

This clone was detected once. The chain recombines TRBV29-1 with TRBJ1-2, with 9 bases aligning to TRBD1. J gave up 4 bases and V 6 bases, and 6 bases lay outside the gene matches. CDR3 length: 13 amino acids. CDR1 is SQVTM, CDR2 ANQGSEA, per germline. The CDR3 DNA follows: TGCAGCGTCCCGGACAGGGGAGGCTATGGCTACACCTTC. Amino acid sequence: CSVPDRGGYGYTF. The full variable domain, rest sourced from reference TRBV29-1 and TRBJ1-2, is SAVISQKPSRDICQRGTSLTIQCQVDSQVTMMFWYRQQPGQSLTLIATANQGSEATYESGFVIDKFPISRPNLTFSTLTVSNMSPEDSSIYLCSVPDRGGYGYTFGSGTRLTVV.

The V gene is TRBV6-1, the J gene TRBJ1-2, with TRBD1 identical over 7 bases. Germline loops: CDR1 MNHNS, CDR2 SASEGT. V shed 8 bases, J shed 6 bases, and the junction held 6 bases outside the gene matches. The CDR3 has 12 residues. The CDR3 loop reads CASVRGRNGYTF. The CDR3 DNA sequence: TGTGCCAGCGTGAGGGGGCGAAATGGCTACACCTTC.

The chain recombines TRBV2 with TRBJ2-1; 14 bases line up with TRBD2. With V trimmed by 4 bases and J by 12 bases, 11 bases remained unmatched. This CDR3 comprises 16 residues. Per germline, CDR1 SNHLY and CDR2 FYNNEI. Here the CDR3 reads CASSGSRLAGGHGQFF. Here the CDR3 DNA reads TGTGCCAGCAGTGGGTCTAGACTAGCGGGGGGGCACGGGCAGTTCTTC.

For the CDR3, the DNA is TGTGCCAGCAGTCCCACACTAAACTACGAGCAGTACTTC. Encoded protein: CASSPTLNYEQYF. This chain joins TRBV13 and TRBJ2-7; the D is unclear. The germline V and J ends were trimmed by 6 bases and 3 bases, with 12 bases remaining between them. Germline CDR1 and CDR2: PRHDT and FYEKMQ (reference sequence). The CDR3 contains 13 residues.

The J gene is TRBJ2-5, the V gene TRBV7-9, with TRBD2 as a possible D gene (6 bases). Germline V gives CDR1 SEHNR, CDR2 FQNEAQ (reference sequence). This CDR3 is 15 amino acids long. Trimming removed 1 base from V and 0 bases from J, with 9 bases in between. CDR3 in amino acids: CASSLGRGNQETQYF. Here the CDR3 DNA reads TGTGCCAGCAGCTTAGGGCGGGGAAACCAAGAGACCCAGTACTTC.

V usage is TRBV5-6 and J usage is TRBJ2-7, with D hard to call. This CDR3 region has 12 residues. Germline CDR1 is SGHDT and CDR2 is YYEEEE. The ends were cut back, 1 base at V and 2 bases at J, with 4 bases in the middle. The CDR3 protein is CASSLKPYEQYF. DNA for the CDR3: TGTGCCAGCAGCTTGAAGCCCTACGAGCAGTACTTC.

This clone is termed medium-sized. V is TRBV19 and J is TRBJ1-6; D may be TRBD1 (5 bases). The germline gives CDR1 LNHDA, CDR2 SQIVND (reference sequence). Trimming stripped 3 bases from V and 7 bases from J, with 7 bases between. The CDR3 runs to 13 residues. CDR3 nucleotide sequence: TGTGCCAGTAGTATCCAGGGAAATTCACCCCTCCACTTT. Translating it yields CASSIQGNSPLHF.

This clone was picked up one time. The chain joins TRBV30 to TRBJ2-1, with TRBD2 matching over 12 bases. V lost 1 base and J lost 4; bases outside the gene matches: 5. CDR1 is GTSNPN and CDR2 is SVGIG in the germline V gene (reference sequence). The CDR3 sequence is 16 residues long. In DNA, the CDR3 is TGTGCCTGGAGTGCCCTAGCGGGAGGGTGGTACAATGAGCAGTTCTTC. Its translation: CAWSALAGGWYNEQFF.

The chain combines TRBV5-4 with TRBJ2-2; 9 nucleotides align to TRBD2. The CDR3 consists of 16 residues. With 2 bases clipped from V and 6 bases from J, the junction kept 8 bases outside the gene matches. Germline loops: CDR1 SGHNT, CDR2 YYREEE (reference sequence). The CDR3 region is CASSLGSGGSPGELFF. Written as DNA, the CDR3 is TGTGCCAGCAGCTTAGGGAGCGGGGGGAGTCCCGGGGAGCTGTTTTTT. The full variable domain, in which reference TRBV5-4 and TRBJ2-2 provide the parts outside the CDR3, is ETGVTQSPTHLIKTRGQQVTLRCSSQSGHNTVSWYQQALGQGPQFIFQYYREEENGRGNFPPRFSGLQFPNYSSELNVNALELDDSALYLCASSLGSGGSPGELFFGEGSRLTVL.

The J gene is TRBJ1-1, the V gene TRBV14; no firm D call. Trimming cost V 3 bases and J 6 bases, with 11 bases left between them. The CDR3 contains 13 residues. CDR1 SGHDN and CDR2 FVKESK come from the germline V gene. The CDR3 nucleotides are TGTGCCAGCAGCCAGGAATGGGCTCCTGAAGCTTTCTTT. Translation: CASSQEWAPEAFF.

The rearrangement uses TRBV2 and TRBJ1-4, with TRBD1 identical over 7 bases. Trimming cost V 6 bases and J 8 bases; bases outside gene matches: 6. The CDR3 has 13 amino acids. Germline V lookup: CDR1 SNHLY, CDR2 FYNNEI. CDR3 region: CASRQRGGEKLFF. The DNA for the CDR3 is TGTGCCAGCAGGCAAAGAGGGGGCGAAAAACTGTTTTTT.

The V call is TRBV7-2, the J call TRBJ2-1, with a weak D call TRBD1 (5 bases). Germline-derived CDR1 and CDR2 are SGHTA and FQGNSA. V was pared by 5 bases and J by 4 bases, with 6 bases between. CDR3 length: 12 residues. The CDR3 spells CASSPGYNEQFF. CDR3 in DNA: TGTGCCAGCAGCCCAGGGTACAATGAGCAGTTCTTC.

The rearrangement joins TRBV19 to TRBJ2-1, with 8 positions matching TRBD2. This CDR3 contains 14 residues. Per the germline V gene, CDR1 is LNHDA and CDR2 is SQIVND (reference sequence). J was trimmed by 7 bases and V by 1 base; bases with no gene match: 3. CDR3 bases: TGTGCCAGTAGTATAGCGGGGGGGCGGAATGAGCAGTTCTTC. Residues: CASSIAGGRNEQFF.

J is TRBJ2-7 and V is TRBV28, with a possible D match to TRBD2 (6 bases). CDR1 and CDR2 (germline): MDHEN, SYDVKM. The CDR3 totals 14 residues. The ends were cut back, 3 bases at V and 0 bases at J, with 9 bases in the middle. The DNA of the CDR3 is TGTGCCAGCAGTTTGGGGGGAAGCTCCTACGAGCAGTACTTC. Residues: CASSLGGSSYEQYF.

This clone was seen more than once but under ten times. The V call is TRBV7-2, the J call TRBJ2-3, with TRBD1 identical over 9 bases. The CDR3 is 17 residues long. Trimming at V came to 6 bases and at J to 6 bases, leaving 16 bases not matched to a gene. CDR1 is SGHTA, CDR2 FQGNSA, per germline. CDR3 protein: CASRLNPGQGLGDTQYF. CDR3 DNA sequence: TGTGCCAGCAGGTTAAACCCGGGACAGGGCCTTGGCGATACGCAGTATTTT.

This clone was detected a few times. V usage is TRBV7-9 and J usage is TRBJ2-5; 8 bases align to TRBD2. With 1 base clipped from V and 2 bases from J, the junction kept 6 bases outside the gene matches. This CDR3 contains 16 residues. The germline V gene encodes CDR1 SEHNR and CDR2 FQNEAQ (reference sequence). In nucleotides, the CDR3 is TGTGCCAGCAGCTTAGTTGTGGGACTAGGTCAAGAGACCCAGTACTTC. It is translated as CASSLVVGLGQETQYF.